The 24 T cell receptor beta chains below were found in one sample sequenced in a study of T-cell reconstitution after alpha-beta-depleted transplantation in children. Molecular barcoding with unique molecular identifiers was used for the TCRbeta library. TCRdb independently ran MiXCR on the PCR reads; one entry per CDR3 protein. The sample contains around 700,000 distinct CDR3 sequences, about an eighth of which appear only once. Sequenced material: PBMCs, taken before TCRalphabeta/CD19-depleted stem cell transplant. Receptor source: a girl aged 2-9 years with congenital amegakaryocytic thrombocytopenia, due to receive a stem cell transplant.

A few counts support this clonotype. The chain has TRBV27 and TRBJ2-7; 7 bases fit TRBD2. The CDR3 covers 17 residues. Germline-derived CDR1 and CDR2 are MNHEY and SMNVEV (reference sequence). After removal of 0 bases from V and 6 bases from J, the junction contained 14 bases not matched to a gene. The CDR3, as DNA: TGTGCCAGCAGTTTATCCCCTACTTTCGCGGGAGCTGTCGAGCAGTACTTC. It translates to CASSLSPTFAGAVEQYF.

This clonotype appeared a few times. The rearrangement links TRBV7-9 to TRBJ1-1, with no clear D. The germline V gene has CDR1 SEHNR and CDR2 FQNEAQ (reference sequence). The V end was cut by 0 bases, the J end by 0 bases, with 5 bases between. This CDR3 is built from 14 residues. The CDR3 loop reads CASSLARLNTEAFF. The CDR3 DNA reads TGTGCCAGCAGCTTAGCGCGACTGAACACTGAAGCTTTCTTT.

This clonotype was counted at least ten times. The genes are TRBV29-1 and TRBJ1-2; D is possibly TRBD1 (5 bases). The length of the CDR3 is 13 residues. Germline V gene lookup returns CDR1 SQVTM and CDR2 ANQGSEA. V dropped 1 base and J dropped 0 bases, with 6 bases sitting between them. The CDR3 loop is CSVEGRANYGYTF. CDR3 coding DNA: TGCAGCGTTGAAGGCAGGGCTAACTATGGCTACACCTTC.

This clonotype came up a few times. This rearrangement joins TRBV9 to TRBJ2-7; TRBD1 matches at 7 bases. The germline CDR1 and CDR2 sequences are SGDLS and YYNGEE. This CDR3 is built from 14 residues. V shed 3 bases and J 3 bases; nucleotides not matched to a gene: 6. The CDR3 here is CASSGTRDSYEQYF. CDR3 in DNA: TGTGCCAGCAGCGGAACCCGGGACAGCTACGAGCAGTACTTC.

This clonotype was counted at least ten times. The V and J genes are TRBV27 and TRBJ2-5; D not certain. Germline V CDR1 and CDR2: MNHEY, SMNVEV (reference sequence). V shed 7 bases and J shed 4 bases, with 13 bases lying between them. The length of the CDR3 is 13 residues. Here the CDR3 reads CASKFSDGETQYF. CDR3 nucleotide sequence: TGTGCCAGCAAATTCTCGGACGGAGAGACCCAGTACTTC.

This clonotype was seen ten or more times. This chain joins TRBV29-1 and TRBJ2-1; D call uncertain. Germline loops: CDR1 SQVTM, CDR2 ANQGSEA. This CDR3 spans 13 amino acids. CDR3 in DNA: TGCGGATTACGAAAGGGTGTATACAATGAGCAGTTCTTC. Residues: CGLRKGVYNEQFF.

The rearrangement joins TRBV3-1 to TRBJ1-1, with no clear D. There are 15 residues in the CDR3. The germline V gene encodes CDR1 LGHDT and CDR2 YNNKEL (reference sequence). The V end was cut by 4 bases, the J end by 4 bases, with 16 bases between. As DNA, the CDR3 is TGTGCCAGCAGCCCCGACCTGGGTCTAAGCACTGAAGCTTTCTTT. Translation gives CASSPDLGLSTEAFF.

This clonotype has only a few counts. V and J are TRBV19 and TRBJ1-6; D is uncertain. This CDR3 has 14 residues. Looked up from germline, CDR1 is LNHDA and CDR2 is SQIVND (reference sequence). Trimming took 4 bases from V and 6 from J, leaving 10 bases between them. The CDR3 DNA sequence: TGTGCCAGTAGTAGCCGGGAAACTAATTCACCCCTCCACTTT. Translated, it gives CASSSRETNSPLHF.

Notes on this clonotype: A clone one base away is much larger, so this may be a read error. The DNA for the CDR3 is TGCAGCGTCGCCAATCGTCGAGCGGGAGGGCCAGAAGAGCAGCACTTC. It yields the protein CSVANRRAGGPEEQHF. The V gene is TRBV29-1, the J gene TRBJ2-7; TRBD2 matches at 10 bases. The germline CDR1 and CDR2 sequences are SQVTM and ANQGSEA. The CDR3 is 16 residues long.

The sample holds many counts of this clonotype. This chain links TRBV5-5 with TRBJ1-1; D is unclear. The CDR3 sequence is 16 residues long. Trimming left V 0 bases short and J 0 bases short, with 12 bases between. CDR1 is SGHKS, CDR2 YYEKEE, per germline (reference sequence). The CDR3 spells CASSLGVRIMNTEAFF. CDR3 DNA: TGTGCCAGCAGCTTGGGCGTCAGAATCATGAACACTGAAGCTTTCTTT. The variable domain in full, with the rest retrieved from reference TRBV5-5 and TRBJ1-1, is DAGVTQSPTHLIKTRGQQVTLRCSPISGHKSVSWYQQVLGQGPQFIFQYYEKEERGRGNFPDRFSARQFPNYSSELNVNALLLGDSALYLCASSLGVRIMNTEAFFGQGTRLTVV.

The CDR3 protein is CSAPEPGEPDTQYF. Written as DNA, the CDR3 is TGCAGTGCTCCCGAACCCGGGGAGCCAGATACGCAGTATTTT. The rearrangement joins TRBV20-1 to TRBJ2-3, with a tentative D call TRBD2 (5 bases). The V end lost 5 bases, the J end lost 4 bases, and 16 bases lay between the germline ends. This CDR3 has 14 amino acids. Per the germline V gene, CDR1 is DFQATT and CDR2 is SNEGSKA (reference sequence).

This clonotype was picked up a small number of times. This chain connects TRBV29-1 to TRBJ2-1, with a weak D call TRBD2 (6 bases). V shed 2 bases and J shed 2 bases, with 13 bases lying between them. The CDR3 consists of 15 residues. The germline CDR1 and CDR2 sequences are SQVTM and ANQGSEA. The CDR3 protein is CSVEYSGPTYNEQFF. In DNA, the CDR3 is TGCAGCGTTGAATATAGCGGTCCCACCTACAATGAGCAGTTCTTC.

This clonotype was found many times. This rearrangement joins TRBV20-1 to TRBJ2-1; 9 nucleotides line up with TRBD2. The CDR3 has 14 amino acids. Germline values: CDR1 DFQATT, CDR2 SNEGSKA (reference sequence). V dropped 3 bases and J dropped 5; count of bases not matched to a gene: 5. CDR3 DNA: TGCAGTGCTAGTCTAGCGGGACCCCACAATGAGCAGTTCTTC. Encoded protein: CSASLAGPHNEQFF.

V is TRBV7-9 and J is TRBJ2-5; D is possibly TRBD2 (5 bases). The V gene lost 1 base and the J gene lost 4 bases, with 16 bases spanning the gap. CDR1 and CDR2 (germline): SEHNR, FQNEAQ (reference sequence). This CDR3 contains 16 residues. The CDR3 loop reads CASSLVTFGEGETQYF. The CDR3 DNA reads TGTGCCAGCAGCTTAGTGACGTTCGGGGAAGGAGAGACCCAGTACTTC.

This clonotype appeared a few times. The V and J genes are TRBV5-1 and TRBJ2-7, with TRBD1 identical over 7 bases. Germline CDR1 SGHRS, CDR2 YFSETQ. CDR3 length equals 16 residues. V gave up 2 bases and J gave up 6 bases; unmatched junction bases: 14. This CDR3 is CASSFLPGDSLVEQYF. Here the CDR3 DNA reads TGCGCCAGCAGCTTCCTGCCCGGGGACAGTTTGGTCGAGCAGTACTTC.

This clonotype has a count of ten or more. The chain recombines TRBV5-1 with TRBJ2-1; D gene ambiguous. The CDR3 loop spans 13 amino acids. The germline CDR1 and CDR2 sequences are SGHRS and YFSETQ. The V end lost 4 bases, the J end lost 8 bases, and 13 bases lay between the germline ends. CDR3 protein: CASSGSRLDEQFF. Written as DNA, the CDR3 is TGCGCCAGCAGCGGAAGCAGGCTCGATGAGCAGTTCTTC.

This clonotype has more than one count but fewer than ten. This rearrangement joins TRBV7-9 to TRBJ2-5; TRBD2 might be the D (6 bases). Germline loops: CDR1 SEHNR, CDR2 FQNEAQ (reference sequence). V shed 6 bases and J shed 5 bases, with 13 bases lying between them. CDR3 length: 13 residues. The CDR3 nucleotides are TGTGCCAGCAGGCGGGATGCGGGGGAGACCCAGTACTTC. Its protein product is CASRRDAGETQYF. Complete variable domain (other parts from reference TRBV7-9 and TRBJ2-5): DTGVSQNPRHKITKRGQNVTFRCDPISEHNRLYWYRQTLGQGPEFLTYFQNEAQLEKSRLLSDRFSAERPKGSFSTLEIQRTEQGDSAMYLCASRRDAGETQYFGPGTRLLVL.

This clonotype has at least ten counts. The genes are TRBV29-1 and TRBJ1-1; D ambiguous. V was cut by 5 bases and J by 8 bases, with 9 bases left in between. The CDR3 contains 10 residues. Germline-derived CDR1 and CDR2 are SQVTM and ANQGSEA. CDR3 amino acids: CSVRGVEAFF. The CDR3, as DNA: TGCAGCGTTCGGGGTGTGGAAGCTTTCTTT. The variable domain in full, with the rest retrieved from reference TRBV29-1 and TRBJ1-1, is SAVISQKPSRDICQRGTSLTIQCQVDSQVTMMFWYRQQPGQSLTLIATANQGSEATYESGFVIDKFPISRPNLTFSTLTVSNMSPEDSSIYLCSVRGVEAFFGQGTRLTVV.

Of note for this clonotype: Just one base apart from a much larger clone, this may be a read error. V gene TRBV5-1 combines with J gene TRBJ2-7; maybe TRBD1 (5 bases). V dropped 3 bases and J dropped 3 bases, with 10 bases sitting between them. Germline-derived CDR1 and CDR2 are SGHRS and YFSETQ. This CDR3 contains 13 residues. DNA of the CDR3: TGCGCCAGCAGCTGGAAAGACAGCTACGAGCAGTACTTC. Protein: CASSWKDSYEQYF.

The table lists this clonotype with many counts. The V call is TRBV5-1, the J call TRBJ1-1; 7 nucleotides match TRBD1. V lost 4 bases to trimming and J lost 3 bases; unmatched junction nucleotides: 6. The CDR3 length is 14 residues. Germline CDR1 SGHRS, CDR2 YFSETQ. DNA for the CDR3: TGCGCCAGCAGCCGACAGGGTGGGGACACTGAAGCTTTCTTT. As protein: CASSRQGGDTEAFF.

This clonotype was observed at least ten times. The rearrangement joins TRBV5-1 to TRBJ1-1; D is uncertain. Trimming cost V 2 bases and J 2 bases, with 16 bases left between them. This CDR3 comprises 16 residues. Per germline, CDR1 SGHRS and CDR2 YFSETQ. The CDR3 nucleotides are TGCGCCAGCAGCTTTTCGAGCGTTGGCGGAAACACTGAAGCTTTCTTT. Translation: CASSFSSVGGNTEAFF.

This clonotype was observed at least ten times. J is TRBJ1-4 and V is TRBV6-2 or TRBV6-3; 9 positions agree with TRBD1. Germline V gives CDR1 MNHEY, CDR2 SVGEGT. This CDR3 contains 16 residues. Trimming cost V 5 bases and J 5 bases; bases outside gene matches: 9. The CDR3: CASSRIVGTGNEKLFF. As DNA, the CDR3 is TGTGCCAGCAGTCGTATCGTCGGGACAGGGAATGAAAAACTGTTTTTT.

Worth noting for this clonotype: This may come from a read error, since a much larger clone is one base off. J is TRBJ1-2 and V is TRBV7-9, with 7 bases identical to TRBD1. The CDR3 extends over 13 amino acids. The germline V gene has CDR1 SEHNR and CDR2 FQNEAQ (reference sequence). CDR3 sequence (DNA): TGTGCCAGCAGCCCGGACAGGATCGATGGCGACACCTTC. Translation: CASSPDRIDGDTF.

This clonotype was recorded a few times. V is TRBV21-1 and J is TRBJ1-2; the listed D gene, TRBD1, was not tested against the DNA. TRBV21-1 is flagged as a pseudogene. This CDR3 is built from 11 residues. The CDR3 spells CASDRAYGYTF. The DNA of the CDR3 is TGTGCCAGTGACAGGGCCTATGGCTACACCTTC.